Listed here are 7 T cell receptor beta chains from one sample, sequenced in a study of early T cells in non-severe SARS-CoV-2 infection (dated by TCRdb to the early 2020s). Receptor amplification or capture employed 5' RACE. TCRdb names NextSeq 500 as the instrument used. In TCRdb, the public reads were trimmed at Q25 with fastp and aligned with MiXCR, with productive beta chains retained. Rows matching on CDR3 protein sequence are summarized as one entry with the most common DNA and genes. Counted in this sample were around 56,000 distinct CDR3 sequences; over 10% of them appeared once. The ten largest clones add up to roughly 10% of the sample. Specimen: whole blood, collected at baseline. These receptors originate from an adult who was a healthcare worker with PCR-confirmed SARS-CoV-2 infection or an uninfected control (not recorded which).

The CDR3 DNA is TGTGCCAGCAGCGTAGATCCTATAGGGACGCAGTATTTT. It encodes CASSVDPIGTQYF. The chain links TRBV9 to TRBJ2-3; no firm D call. This CDR3 spans 13 amino acids. The V end lost 0 bases, the J end lost 9 bases, and 11 bases lay between the germline ends. Germline values: CDR1 SGDLS, CDR2 YYNGEE.

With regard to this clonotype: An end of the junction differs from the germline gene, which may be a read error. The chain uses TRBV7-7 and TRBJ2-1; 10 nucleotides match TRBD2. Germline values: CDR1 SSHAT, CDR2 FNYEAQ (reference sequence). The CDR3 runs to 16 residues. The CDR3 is CASSLASGRAGDEQFF. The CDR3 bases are TGTGCTAGCAGCTTAGCGAGCGGGAGGGCCGGGGATGAGCAGTTCTTC.

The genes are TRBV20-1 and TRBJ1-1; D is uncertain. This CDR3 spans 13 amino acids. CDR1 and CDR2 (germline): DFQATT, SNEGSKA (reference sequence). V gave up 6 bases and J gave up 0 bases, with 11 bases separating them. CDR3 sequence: CSAPDLMNTEAFF. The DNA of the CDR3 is TGCAGTGCACCGGACCTGATGAACACTGAAGCTTTCTTT.

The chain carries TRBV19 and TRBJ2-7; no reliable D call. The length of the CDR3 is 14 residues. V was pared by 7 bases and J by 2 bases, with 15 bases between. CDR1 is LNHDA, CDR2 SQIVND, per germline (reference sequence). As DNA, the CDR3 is TGTGCCAGTACCCCCGGGCTGGGTACCTACGAGCAGTACTTC. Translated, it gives CASTPGLGTYEQYF.

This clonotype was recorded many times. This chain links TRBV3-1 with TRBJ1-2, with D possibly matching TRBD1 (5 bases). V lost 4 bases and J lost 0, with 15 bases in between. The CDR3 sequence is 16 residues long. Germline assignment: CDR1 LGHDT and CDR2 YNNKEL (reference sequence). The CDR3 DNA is TGTGCCAGCAGCCGATATTCGACAGAAGCTAACTATGGCTACACCTTC. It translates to CASSRYSTEANYGYTF.

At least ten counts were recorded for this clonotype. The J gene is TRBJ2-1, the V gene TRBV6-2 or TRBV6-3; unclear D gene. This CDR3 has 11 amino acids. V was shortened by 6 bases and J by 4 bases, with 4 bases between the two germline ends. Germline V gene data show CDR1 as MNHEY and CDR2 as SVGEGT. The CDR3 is CASRQYNEQFF. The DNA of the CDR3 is TGTGCCAGCAGACAGTACAATGAGCAGTTCTTC.

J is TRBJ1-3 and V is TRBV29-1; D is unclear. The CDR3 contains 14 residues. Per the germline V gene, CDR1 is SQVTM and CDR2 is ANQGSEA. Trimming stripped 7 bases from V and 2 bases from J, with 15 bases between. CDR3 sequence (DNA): TGCAGCGGGGCAGACATATTGGCTGGAAACACCATATATTTT. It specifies CSGADILAGNTIYF.